This T cell receptor (beta chain) is drawn from a study of identical twins. Germline CDR1 SEHNR, CDR2 FQNEAQ (reference sequence). The CDR3 is made up of 16 amino acids. V gave up 1 base and J gave up 7 bases, with 19 bases separating them. Template switching created a universal primer site, and the cDNA included unique molecular identifiers. Each CDR3 protein gets one entry after TCRdb re-called the 5' RACE reads with MiXCR. The sample holds hundreds of thousands of distinct CDR3 sequences, under 9% seen once. This clonotype was picked up one time. The sample also formed part of further work on yellow fever vaccine responses in identical twins.

The sequencing sample was made of PBMCs. The V call is TRBV7-9, the J call TRBJ1-2; D is perhaps TRBD1 (5 bases). The clonotype originates from a woman aged 18-30 years in good health. The CDR3 protein is CASSLDSRDRPGGYTF. The CDR3 bases are TGTGCCAGCAGCTTAGATTCTCGGGACCGACCGGGTGGCTACACCTTC.